The 17 T cell receptor beta chains below come from one sample, sequenced in a study of blood T cell repertoires in COVID-19. The protocol was immunoSEQ multiplex PCR, while the TCRdb copy is restricted to in-frame clones and leaves out a portion. This table holds about 200,000 clones, 80% found once. Specimen: peripheral blood. These receptor sequences come from a woman in her 70s with acute or convalescent COVID-19.

The chain is built from TRBV27 and TRBJ2-7; 9 nucleotides agree with TRBD1. This CDR3 comprises 15 residues. Germline V lookup: CDR1 MNHEY, CDR2 SMNVEV (reference sequence). The V segment lost 5 bases and the J segment 4 bases; nucleotides outside the gene matches: 9. The CDR3 DNA follows: TGTGCCAGCAGTCCCTTTCCAGGGACAGGGTACGAGCAGTACTTC. Translated: CASSPFPGTGYEQYF.

V and J are TRBV6-4 and TRBJ2-7, with 16 nucleotides matching TRBD2. Germline loops: CDR1 MRHNA, CDR2 SNTAGT. V gave up 9 bases and J gave up 0 bases; unmatched junction bases: 5. This CDR3 has 16 amino acids. CDR3 coding DNA: TGTGCCAGTACCGGGACTAGCGGGAGGGCCTCCTACGAGCAGTACTTC. This sequence encodes CASTGTSGRASYEQYF.

The CDR3 is CASRPRTSNYEQYF. The CDR3 DNA is TGTGCCAGCCGCCCGAGAACTAGCAACTACGAGCAGTACTTC. The J gene is TRBJ2-7, the V gene TRBV7-2, with D perhaps TRBD2 (6 bases). The CDR3 runs 14 residues. CDR1 SGHTA and CDR2 FQGNSA come from the germline V gene. The ends were cut back, 8 bases at V and 3 bases at J, with 17 bases in the middle.

CDR3 residues: CASSRTGLSYEQYF. CDR3 coding DNA: TGTGCCAGCAGCCGGACAGGGCTCTCCTACGAGCAGTACTTC. The chain employs TRBV7-6 and TRBJ2-7; 8 bases are shared with TRBD1. The CDR3 has 14 residues. Trimming at V came to 5 bases and at J to 0 bases, leaving 3 bases not matched to a gene. Per the germline V gene, CDR1 is SGHVS and CDR2 is FNYEAQ.

The rearrangement uses TRBV7-9 and TRBJ2-2, with 7 bases lining up with TRBD2. V trimming: 2 bases; J trimming: 4 bases; junction bases outside the gene matches: 10. This CDR3 has 17 amino acids. Germline values: CDR1 SEHNR, CDR2 FQNEAQ (reference sequence). The CDR3 DNA reads as TGTGCCAGCAGCTTAACCACCCCTCGGGGGGTCACCGGGGAGCTGTTTTTT. It codes for CASSLTTPRGVTGELFF.

V is TRBV18 and J is TRBJ1-4; 7 bases line up with TRBD1. The ends lost 3 bases at V and 8 bases at J; junction bases unmatched: 6. The CDR3 consists of 14 residues. The germline CDR1 and CDR2 sequences are KGHSH and LQKENI. The CDR3: CASSPRDRGEKLFF. CDR3 nucleotide sequence: TGTGCCAGCTCACCTAGGGACAGAGGGGAAAAACTGTTTTTT.

This sequence joins TRBV29-1 and TRBJ2-7; TRBD2 is a possible D gene (6 bases). Germline V lookup: CDR1 SQVTM, CDR2 ANQGSEA. This CDR3 comprises 13 residues. Trimming removed 1 base at V and 3 bases at J, with 10 bases between. CDR3 residues: CSVEGGEFYEQYF. Here the CDR3 DNA reads TGCAGCGTTGAAGGCGGGGAGTTCTACGAGCAGTACTTC.

The V call is TRBV10-3, the J call TRBJ2-7; 10 nucleotides line up with TRBD1. CDR1 and CDR2 from the germline V gene are ENHRY and SYGVKD. V lost 6 bases, J lost 4 bases, and 6 bases stayed unmatched. CDR3 length equals 14 residues. In nucleotides, the CDR3 is TGTGCCATCAGAGCGGGACAGGGGTTTTACGAGCAGTACTTC. Translated: CAIRAGQGFYEQYF.

V gene TRBV28 combines with J gene TRBJ2-7; a possible D gene is TRBD1 (6 bases). This CDR3 region has 11 residues. Trimming removed 7 bases from V and 12 bases from J, with 16 bases in between. Germline CDR1 reads MDHEN; CDR2 reads SYDVKM. CDR3 in amino acids: CASTKRQVWYF. In DNA form, the CDR3 reads TGTGCCAGCACGAAACGACAGGTCTGGTACTTC.

This rearrangement joins TRBV28 to TRBJ1-3; a weak D match, TRBD1 (6 bases). Germline CDR1 and CDR2: MDHEN and SYDVKM. This CDR3 is 12 amino acids long. Trimming shortened V by 10 bases and J by 2 bases, and 9 bases separated the two germline ends. The DNA for the CDR3 is TGTGCCACCAGGGGCACTGGAAACACCATATATTTT. As protein: CATRGTGNTIYF.

The V and J genes are TRBV2 and TRBJ2-1, with 7 positions matching TRBD1. The length of the CDR3 is 16 residues. Trimming removed 6 bases from V and 0 bases from J; junction bases left unmatched: 8. Looked up from germline, CDR1 is SNHLY and CDR2 is FYNNEI. CDR3 in amino acids: CASRGTVPSSYNEQFF. CDR3 nucleotide sequence: TGTGCCAGCAGGGGGACAGTACCGAGCTCCTACAATGAGCAGTTCTTC. Full variable domain (remainder filled in from reference TRBV2 and TRBJ2-1): EPEVTQTPSHQVTQMGQEVILRCVPISNHLYFYWYRQILGQKVEFLVSFYNNEISEKSEIFDDQFSVERPDGSNFTLKIRSTKLEDSAMYFCASRGTVPSSYNEQFFGPGTRLTVL.

This rearrangement joins TRBV29-1 to TRBJ1-5; 9 bases align to TRBD1. Looked up from germline, CDR1 is SQVTM and CDR2 is ANQGSEA. The CDR3 length is 13 residues. Trimming took 6 bases from V and 4 from J; bases not matched to a gene: 4. The CDR3 loop is CSVGTGQNQPQHF. CDR3 bases: TGCAGCGTAGGGACAGGGCAAAATCAGCCCCAGCATTTT.

The chain joins TRBV27 to TRBJ1-2; D ambiguous. Trimming cost V 5 bases and J 10 bases, with 8 bases left between them. This CDR3 is built from 10 residues. Germline V gives CDR1 MNHEY, CDR2 SMNVEV (reference sequence). The CDR3 protein is CASSRRLYTF. DNA of the CDR3: TGTGCCAGCAGTCGCCGACTCTACACCTTC.

V usage is TRBV28 and J usage is TRBJ2-3, with 9 bases aligning to TRBD2. With V trimmed by 6 bases and J by 2 bases, 6 bases remained unmatched. In germline, CDR1 is MDHEN, CDR2 SYDVKM. This CDR3 comprises 15 residues. The CDR3 coding sequence is TGTGCCAGCAGGAGACTAGCGGAAATCACAGATACGCAGTATTTT. It encodes CASRRLAEITDTQYF.

J is TRBJ2-3 and V is TRBV3-1 (or the pseudogene TRBV3-2); TRBD2 matches at 9 bases. The germline CDR1 and CDR2 sequences are LGHDT and YNNKEL (reference sequence). V lost 1 base and J lost 6; bases outside the gene matches: 11. The CDR3 is 17 residues long. CDR3 loop: CASSQAWGGRASDTQYF. The CDR3 region has the DNA TGTGCCAGCAGCCAAGCGTGGGGCGGGAGGGCCTCGGATACGCAGTATTTT.

J is TRBJ1-4 and V is TRBV11-2, with D perhaps TRBD1 (6 bases). The CDR3 has 13 amino acids. Germline CDR1 reads SGHAT; CDR2 reads FQNNGV. The germline V and J ends were trimmed by 5 bases and 8 bases, with 12 bases remaining between them. The CDR3, as DNA: TGTGCCAGCAGCGGGGGGGCCGGCGAAAAACTGTTTTTT. This encodes CASSGGAGEKLFF. The variable domain in full, with the rest retrieved from reference TRBV11-2 and TRBJ1-4, is EAGVAQSPRYKIIEKRQSVAFWCNPISGHATLYWYQQILGQGPKLLIQFQNNGVVDDSQLPKDRFSAERLKGVDSTLKIQPAKLEDSAVYLCASSGGAGEKLFFGSGTQLSVL.

V usage is TRBV11-3 and J usage is TRBJ2-5; 10 bases are shared with TRBD1. The CDR3 has 13 amino acids. Looked up from germline, CDR1 is SGHNT and CDR2 is YENEEA. V lost 6 bases to trimming and J lost 5 bases; unmatched junction nucleotides: 3. Written as DNA, the CDR3 is TGTGCCAGCAGTTCGGGACAGGGGGAGACCCAGTACTTC. As protein: CASSSGQGETQYF.